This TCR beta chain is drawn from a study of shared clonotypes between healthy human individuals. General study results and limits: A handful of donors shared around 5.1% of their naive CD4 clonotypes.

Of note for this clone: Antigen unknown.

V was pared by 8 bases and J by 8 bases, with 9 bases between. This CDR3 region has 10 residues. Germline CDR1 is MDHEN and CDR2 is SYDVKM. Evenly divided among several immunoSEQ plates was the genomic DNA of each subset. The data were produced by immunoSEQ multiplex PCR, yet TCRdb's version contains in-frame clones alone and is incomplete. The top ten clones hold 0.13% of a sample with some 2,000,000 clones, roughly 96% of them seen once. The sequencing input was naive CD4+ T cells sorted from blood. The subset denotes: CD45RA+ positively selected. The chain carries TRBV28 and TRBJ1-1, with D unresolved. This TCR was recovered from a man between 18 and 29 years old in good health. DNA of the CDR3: TGTGCCAGCCGGGGAGTGGAAGCTTTCTTT. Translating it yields CASRGVEAFF.